The 21 T cell receptor beta chains listed next were all sequenced from one sample in a study of Graves' ophthalmopathy and Graves' hyperthyroidism listed by TCRdb under 2018. Sequenced on an Illumina HiSeq 2000. For repertoire sequencing, TCR beta CDR3 regions were amplified from RNA transcripts. The first round of RT-PCR was done with HTBI primers and the Qiagen OneStep RT-PCR kit, and was followed by a second round of multiplex PCR, then size selection and purification. In-frame beta chains were kept once TCRdb had trimmed the public reads at Q25 with fastp and called clones with MiXCR. Identical CDR3 protein sequences are pooled into one entry, listed with their most common genes and DNA. This sample holds some 250,000 distinct CDR3 sequences; around 50% were observed only once. In total, the top ten clones hold 40% to 55% of the sample. Material for sequencing was peripheral blood. Every receptor here comes from an adult man with Graves' ophthalmopathy.

As regards this clonotype: A much larger clone sits a single nucleotide away, making a read error possible. The chain links TRBV7-9 to TRBJ1-3, with 10 bases matching TRBD1. The CDR3 consists of 14 residues. Looked up from germline, CDR1 is SEHNR and CDR2 is FQNEAQ (reference sequence). CDR3 sequence reads: CASSLSGTGDTTYF. The CDR3, as DNA: TGTGCCAGCAGCTTATCGGGGACAGGGGACACCACATATTTT.

This rearrangement joins TRBV28 to TRBJ1-5; D might be TRBD1 (6 bases). Germline V lookup: CDR1 MDHEN, CDR2 SYDVKM. The V end lost 6 bases, the J end lost 1 base, and 16 bases lay between the germline ends. The CDR3 extends over 16 amino acids. CDR3 DNA sequence: TGTGCCAGCAGAACGGGCCCCGACAGGAGCAATCAGCCCCAGCATTTT. Its protein product is CASRTGPDRSNQPQHF.

The gene calls are TRBV2 and TRBJ2-5, with no clear D. There are 13 residues in the CDR3. Germline V gene lookup returns CDR1 SNHLY and CDR2 FYNNEI. V lost 6 bases and J lost 1, with 9 bases in between. This CDR3 reads CASRNTAQETQYF. The CDR3 DNA sequence: TGTGCCAGCAGAAACACAGCCCAAGAGACCCAGTACTTC.

This clonotype was recorded a few times. The chain combines TRBV2 with TRBJ1-2; D is perhaps TRBD1 (6 bases). Trimming stripped 6 bases from V and 7 bases from J, with 15 bases between. Germline V gives CDR1 SNHLY, CDR2 FYNNEI. CDR3 size: 13 residues. The chain's CDR3 is CASSPTGPGGYTF. The CDR3 region has the DNA TGTGCCAGCAGCCCGACAGGTCCGGGTGGCTACACCTTC.

The J gene is TRBJ1-4, the V gene TRBV7-2; maybe TRBD1 (6 bases). The CDR3 has 16 amino acids. The V gene's germline CDR1 is SGHTA and CDR2 FQGNSA. Trimming cost V 5 bases and J 4 bases, with 17 bases left between them. CDR3 sequence: CASSRSIHRVNEKLFF. Here the CDR3 DNA reads TGTGCCAGCAGCCGCTCTATTCACAGGGTTAATGAAAAACTGTTTTTT.

The CDR3 nucleotides are TGTGCCAGCAGTCCCACAGGGACGGTCTCCTACAATGAGCAGTTCTTC. Its translation: CASSPTGTVSYNEQFF. V usage is TRBV7-9 and J usage is TRBJ2-1; tentatively, D is TRBD1 (6 bases). This CDR3 comprises 16 residues. V was shortened by 6 bases and J by 0 bases, with 15 bases between the two germline ends. Germline lookup yields CDR1 SEHNR and CDR2 FQNEAQ (reference sequence).

This chain uses TRBV2 with TRBJ2-7; D remains ambiguous. Germline V CDR1 and CDR2: SNHLY, FYNNEI. Trimming removed 4 bases from V and 1 base from J, with 8 bases in between. The CDR3 is 13 amino acids. This chain's CDR3 is CASSGGKSYEQYF. The CDR3 DNA sequence: TGTGCCAGCAGTGGTGGCAAATCCTACGAGCAGTACTTC.

This chain links TRBV15 with TRBJ2-7; the D is unclear. V was trimmed by 0 bases and J by 2 bases, leaving 11 bases between them. The CDR3 is made up of 15 amino acids. The germline V gene has CDR1 LNHNV and CDR2 YYDKDF (reference sequence). CDR3 sequence (DNA): TGTGCCACCAGCAGAGATCTATGGGAAACCTACGAGCAGTACTTC. Residues: CATSRDLWETYEQYF.

The gene calls are TRBV10-3 and TRBJ2-5, with 7 nucleotides matching TRBD2. Germline CDR1 is ENHRY and CDR2 is SYGVKD. CDR3 size: 14 residues. The V segment lost 2 bases and the J segment 5 bases; nucleotides outside the gene matches: 5. CDR3 sequence: CAISEGLVQETQYF. The CDR3 region has the DNA TGTGCCATCAGTGAGGGACTAGTTCAGGAGACCCAGTACTTC.

The V call is TRBV2, the J call TRBJ1-5; D is uncertain. This CDR3 region has 13 residues. In germline, CDR1 is SNHLY, CDR2 FYNNEI. Trimming pared 0 bases from V and 7 bases from J, leaving 7 bases between. This CDR3 reads CASSEADEQPQHF. CDR3 in DNA: TGTGCCAGCAGTGAAGCTGACGAGCAGCCCCAGCATTTT.

This chain uses TRBV2 with TRBJ2-7, with TRBD1 as a possible D gene (5 bases). The germline V gene encodes CDR1 SNHLY and CDR2 FYNNEI. Trimming shortened V by 7 bases and J by 6 bases, and 13 bases separated the two germline ends. The CDR3 spans 12 residues. In DNA form, the CDR3 reads TGTGCCAGCACGCAGGGTAGGAGCGAGCAGTACTTC. Residues: CASTQGRSEQYF.

This clonotype was detected ten times or more. V gene TRBV7-9 combines with J gene TRBJ2-7, with a tentative D call TRBD2 (6 bases). V shed 4 bases and J shed 1 base, with 8 bases lying between them. The CDR3 length is 13 residues. Germline CDR1 SEHNR, CDR2 FQNEAQ (reference sequence). This CDR3 is CASSSGDSYEQYF. Here the CDR3 DNA reads TGTGCCAGCAGCTCGGGGGATTCCTACGAGCAGTACTTC. Full variable domain (rest looked up from reference TRBV7-9 and TRBJ2-7): DTGVSQNPRHKITKRGQNVTFRCDPISEHNRLYWYRQTLGQGPEFLTYFQNEAQLEKSRLLSDRFSAERPKGSFSTLEIQRTEQGDSAMYLCASSSGDSYEQYFGPGTRLTVT.

A few counts support this clonotype. V is TRBV7-8 and J is TRBJ2-5; the match to TRBD2 covers 9 bases. The CDR3 is made up of 16 amino acids. Trimming cost V 4 bases and J 4 bases; bases outside gene matches: 10. CDR1 is SGHVS and CDR2 is FQNEAQ in the germline V gene. CDR3 coding DNA: TGTGCCAGCAGCTCTTGGCTAGCGGGGACCGGAGAGACCCAGTACTTC. Translating gives CASSSWLAGTGETQYF.

This clonotype appeared many times. The genes are TRBV25-1 and TRBJ1-2, with D possibly being TRBD1 (5 bases). The V end lost 10 bases, the J end lost 8 bases, and 26 bases lay between the germline ends. Germline-derived CDR1 and CDR2 are MGHDK and SYGVNS. This CDR3 comprises 15 residues. CDR3 sequence (DNA): TGTGCCACCCTACCTTCTGGGGCAGGGCGGTTCGGCTACACCTTC. It specifies CATLPSGAGRFGYTF.

This chain connects TRBV12-3 or TRBV12-4 to TRBJ1-1; D might be TRBD1 (5 bases). Trimming shortened V by 8 bases and J by 0 bases, and 10 bases separated the two germline ends. The CDR3 runs 13 residues. The CDR3 coding sequence is TGTGCCAGCTTGGACACAATGAACACTGAAGCTTTCTTT. Translating it yields CASLDTMNTEAFF.

This chain joins TRBV28 and TRBJ1-4; D ambiguous. Germline V lookup: CDR1 MDHEN, CDR2 SYDVKM. Trimming stripped 7 bases from V and 3 bases from J, with 15 bases between. The CDR3 extends over 15 amino acids. CDR3 nucleotides: TGTGCCAGCAACCAAGCGACGCGGGCTAATGAAAAACTGTTTTTT. It yields the protein CASNQATRANEKLFF. The full variable domain, completed using reference TRBV28 and TRBJ1-4, is DVKVTQSSRYLVKRTGEKVFLECVQDMDHENMFWYRQDPGLGLRLIYFSYDVKMKEKGDIPEGYSVSREKKERFSLILESASTNQTSMYLCASNQATRANEKLFFGSGTQLSVL.

The chain has TRBV12-3 or TRBV12-4 and TRBJ1-1; TRBD1 aligns across 9 bases. The CDR3 runs to 16 residues. The junction had 10 bases not matched to a gene; V was cut back by 5 bases and J by 3 bases. CDR3 amino acids: CASSPEQGAGDTEAFF. For the CDR3, the DNA is TGTGCCAGCAGTCCAGAACAGGGGGCTGGGGACACTGAAGCTTTCTTT.

The chain has TRBV29-1 and TRBJ2-6; 7 bases line up with TRBD1. With V trimmed by 5 bases and J by 1 base, 8 bases remained unmatched. The CDR3 is 16 residues long. Germline CDR1 SQVTM, CDR2 ANQGSEA. CDR3 in amino acids: CSVPDRAGSGANVLTF. The CDR3 DNA reads TGCAGCGTTCCTGACAGGGCTGGTTCTGGGGCCAACGTCCTGACTTTC.

The table lists this clonotype with a few counts. The rearrangement joins TRBV7-3 to TRBJ2-5; D remains unclear. The CDR3 runs to 13 residues. Trimming removed 8 bases at V and 4 bases at J, with 14 bases between. Germline values: CDR1 SGHTA, CDR2 FQGTGA. Here the CDR3 reads CASSDGFGETQYF. CDR3 nucleotides: TGTGCCAGCTCTGACGGGTTTGGAGAGACCCAGTACTTC.

J is TRBJ2-2 and V is TRBV7-9, with D tentatively TRBD1 (6 bases). The germline V gene has CDR1 SEHNR and CDR2 FQNEAQ (reference sequence). The length of the CDR3 is 13 residues. With 9 bases removed from V and 5 bases from J, the gap between germline ends came to 13 bases. The CDR3 bases are TGTGCCAGTCCTCCAGGGGAGACCGGGGAGCTGTTTTTT. It yields the protein CASPPGETGELFF. The whole variable domain, filled in from reference TRBV7-9 and TRBJ2-2, reads DTGVSQNPRHKITKRGQNVTFRCDPISEHNRLYWYRQTLGQGPEFLTYFQNEAQLEKSRLLSDRFSAERPKGSFSTLEIQRTEQGDSAMYLCASPPGETGELFFGEGSRLTVL.

The gene calls are TRBV6-1 and TRBJ1-5; tentatively, D is TRBD1 (6 bases). Trimming removed 10 bases at V and 5 bases at J, with 18 bases between. From germline, CDR1 is MNHNS and CDR2 SASEGT. The CDR3 covers 14 residues. CDR3 amino acids: CAIERGTNHQPQHF. CDR3 coding DNA: TGTGCCATCGAGAGAGGGACAAATCATCAGCCCCAGCATTTT.